Listed below are T cell receptor beta chains from one sample, sequenced in a study of cytomegalovirus exposure and HLA in healthy donors. Sequencing was performed with immunoSEQ multiplex PCR; in TCRdb, only in-frame clones are kept and a portion is missing. The table records some 180,000 clones, 9.5% of them present only once. The sample comprised PBMCs. Every receptor here comes from a woman aged 25 to 39 in good health and CMV-seropositive. Both conserved end residues are part of each CDR3. D genes are given only for firm matches. Clone size is given for some rows only: seen once, a few or many times, or a class if the clone is expanded.

abundance: few; v_gene: TRBV4-1; d_gene: -; j_gene: TRBJ2-3; CDR3nt: TGCGCCAGCAGCCACTTCACAGATACGCAGTATTTT; CDR3aa: CASSHFTDTQYF
abundance: few; v_gene: TRBV11-3; d_gene: -; j_gene: TRBJ1-1; CDR3nt: TGTGCCAGCAGCTTGGCGGGGAGAACCCAAGCTTTCTTT; CDR3aa: CASSLAGRTQAFF
abundance: few; v_gene: TRBV9; d_gene: TRBD2; j_gene: TRBJ2-3; CDR3nt: TGTGCCAGCAGCGTAGATGTGGGAGGGCACACCACAGATACGCAGTATTTT; CDR3aa: CASSVDVGGHTTDTQYF
abundance: -; v_gene: TRBV29-1; d_gene: TRBD2; j_gene: TRBJ2-5; CDR3nt: TGCAGCGTTGAAGATCGGTCTAGCGGGAGCTTTAACCAAGAGACCCAGTACTTC; CDR3aa: CSVEDRSSGSFNQETQYF
abundance: few; v_gene: TRBV6-5; d_gene: -; j_gene: TRBJ1-5; CDR3nt: TGTGCCAGCGCGCCGACAGGAGCCCCCAATCAGCCCCAGCATTTT; CDR3aa: CASAPTGAPNQPQHF
abundance: -; v_gene: TRBV29-1; d_gene: -; j_gene: TRBJ1-2; CDR3nt: TGCAGCGTTGATTTTCTGACAGCCCCAGACCTCTATGGCTACACCTTC; CDR3aa: CSVDFLTAPDLYGYTF
abundance: few; v_gene: TRBV25-1; d_gene: TRBD2; j_gene: TRBJ2-7; CDR3nt: TGTGCCAGCAGTGAATCGGGGGGAAGCTCCTACGAGCAGTACTTC; CDR3aa: CASSESGGSSYEQYF
abundance: -; v_gene: TRBV5-4; d_gene: -; j_gene: TRBJ1-1; CDR3nt: TGTGCCAGCAGCTTGGAACGCGGTCGGAACACTGAAGCTTTCTTT; CDR3aa: CASSLERGRNTEAFF
abundance: -; v_gene: TRBV30; d_gene: TRBD1; j_gene: TRBJ2-2; CDR3nt: TGTGCCTGGAGTAGACAGGGGGGAACCGGGGAGCTGTTTTTT; CDR3aa: CAWSRQGGTGELFF
abundance: -; v_gene: TRBV6-5; d_gene: -; j_gene: TRBJ2-2; CDR3nt: TGTGCCAGCAGTTCCCCGGGGGACACCGGGGAGCTGTTTTTT; CDR3aa: CASSSPGDTGELFF
abundance: -; v_gene: TRBV21-1; d_gene: -; j_gene: TRBJ2-2; CDR3nt: TGTGCCAGCAGCACCCTCGGACAGGGGGAGAGCACCGGGGAGCTGTTTTTT; CDR3aa: CASSTLGQGESTGELFF
abundance: few; v_gene: TRBV18; d_gene: -; j_gene: TRBJ1-3; CDR3nt: TGTGCCAGCTCACCTGGGGCGGGGATAAGATCTGGAAACACCATATATTTT; CDR3aa: CASSPGAGIRSGNTIYF
abundance: -; v_gene: TRBV5-4; d_gene: -; j_gene: TRBJ1-3; CDR3nt: TGTGCCAGCAGCGCCCAGGAGGGATCTGGAAACACCATATATTTT; CDR3aa: CASSAQEGSGNTIYF
abundance: few; v_gene: TRBV4-1; d_gene: TRBD1; j_gene: TRBJ1-5; CDR3nt: TGCGCCAGCAGCCCTCGGGACAGTTTAAGCAATCAGCCCCAGCATTTT; CDR3aa: CASSPRDSLSNQPQHF
abundance: -; v_gene: TRBV5-1; d_gene: -; j_gene: TRBJ2-7; CDR3nt: TGCGCCAGCAGCCTGAGGGACTCCTACGAGCAGTACTTC; CDR3aa: CASSLRDSYEQYF
abundance: -; v_gene: TRBV18; d_gene: -; j_gene: TRBJ2-3; CDR3nt: TGTGCCAGCTCACCCCCAAGCACAGATACGCAGTATTTT; CDR3aa: CASSPPSTDTQYF
abundance: -; v_gene: TRBV11-3; d_gene: TRBD2; j_gene: TRBJ2-7; CDR3nt: TGTGCCAGCAGCTTCACTAGCGGCCCCTCCTACGAGCAGTACTTC; CDR3aa: CASSFTSGPSYEQYF
abundance: -; v_gene: TRBV9; d_gene: TRBD1; j_gene: TRBJ1-3; CDR3nt: TGTGCCAGCAATAAAGGGGGCATTTCTGGAAACACCATATATTTT; CDR3aa: CASNKGGISGNTIYF
abundance: few; v_gene: TRBV6-1; d_gene: -; j_gene: TRBJ1-3; CDR3nt: TGTGCCAGCAGTGAAGCAGGGGGGGCGGACACCATATATTTT; CDR3aa: CASSEAGGADTIYF
abundance: few; v_gene: TRBV27; d_gene: -; j_gene: TRBJ2-7; CDR3nt: TGTGCCAGCAGTTCCCTAGCGCGGAACTACGAGCAGTACTTC; CDR3aa: CASSSLARNYEQYF